Shown below are 25 T cell receptor beta chains from a single sample sequenced in a study of shared clonotypes between healthy human individuals. TCRdb's copy holds only in-frame clones and misses some; the assay was immunoSEQ multiplex PCR. The sample includes approximately 2.3 million clones, 85% to 95% of them seen just once. Sequenced sample: naive CD4+ T cells from PBMCs. As for subset: CD45RA+ positively selected. These receptors all come from a man between 18 and 29 years old in good health. Some clones in this sample may be carry-over from other donors' samples.

The chain couples TRBV5-4 to TRBJ1-4; 8 bases align to TRBD1. V lost 3 bases to trimming and J lost 7 bases; unmatched junction nucleotides: 5. From germline, CDR1 is SGHNT and CDR2 YYREEE (reference sequence). The length of the CDR3 is 14 residues. The CDR3 here is CASSSSGTGEKLFF. In DNA, the CDR3 is TGTGCCAGCAGCTCCTCCGGGACAGGTGAAAAACTGTTTTTT.

This clone came up once. The V and J genes are TRBV11-2 and TRBJ1-1, with no clear D. From germline, CDR1 is SGHAT and CDR2 FQNNGV. The CDR3 runs 13 residues. Trimming took off 5 bases at V and 1 base at J, with 8 bases between the two ends. The CDR3 DNA reads as TGTGCCAGCAGCCCGCGAAGGAACACTGAAGCTTTCTTT. This translates into CASSPRRNTEAFF.

V usage is TRBV4-2 and J usage is TRBJ1-1; TRBD1 aligns across 10 bases. Germline CDR1 reads LGHNA; CDR2 reads YNFKEQ. The CDR3 has 16 amino acids. V dropped 2 bases and J dropped 4; count of bases not matched to a gene: 7. CDR3 sequence: CASSQLTGGMGTEAFF. CDR3 coding DNA: TGTGCCAGCAGCCAATTGACAGGGGGCATGGGCACTGAAGCTTTCTTT.

The chain joins TRBV11-3 to TRBJ1-3; no clear D. Germline values: CDR1 SGHNT, CDR2 YENEEA. This CDR3 comprises 18 residues. V was trimmed by 2 bases and J by 7 bases, leaving 24 bases between them. CDR3 loop: CASSLTGYIRTIGNTIYF. The CDR3 bases are TGTGCCAGCAGCTTAACGGGATACATAAGAACAATAGGCAACACCATATATTTT. The complete variable domain, with remaining parts taken from reference TRBV11-3 and TRBJ1-3, reads EAGVVQSPRYKIIEKKQPVAFWCNPISGHNTLYWYLQNLGQGPELLIRYENEEAVDDSQLPKDRFSAERLKGVDSTLKIQPAELGDSAVYLCASSLTGYIRTIGNTIYFGEGSWLTVV.

As concerns this clone: Germline is not matched at one junction end, which may reflect a read error. This chain connects TRBV19 to TRBJ2-4, with D tentatively TRBD1 (6 bases). CDR3 length: 16 residues. The germline CDR1 and CDR2 sequences are LNHDA and SQIVND (reference sequence). This CDR3 is CASSIGRDIAKNILYF. The DNA for the CDR3 is TGTGCCAGTAGTATAGGCAGGGACATCGCCAAAAACATTCTGTACTTC.

V usage is TRBV10-1 and J usage is TRBJ2-1; 13 bases align to TRBD2. This CDR3 has 17 residues. The V segment lost 6 bases and the J segment 7 bases; nucleotides outside the gene matches: 12. Looked up from germline, CDR1 is WNHNN and CDR2 is SYGVQD (reference sequence). Written as DNA, the CDR3 is TGCGCCAGCAGCCCGGGACTAGCGGGACGGATTGTTAATGAGCAGTTCTTC. This codes for CASSPGLAGRIVNEQFF.

V is TRBV30 and J is TRBJ2-1; 7 bases are shared with TRBD1. The trim removed 3 bases at V and 0 bases at J, leaving 14 bases unmatched. Per germline, CDR1 GTSNPN and CDR2 SVGIG (reference sequence). The CDR3 loop spans 18 amino acids. This CDR3 is CAWSRTRDSRTSYNEQFF. The CDR3 DNA reads TGTGCCTGGAGCCGCACGAGGGACAGTCGAACCTCCTACAATGAGCAGTTCTTC.

The rearrangement links TRBV5-1 to TRBJ1-2; D is uncertain. The V end was cut by 1 base, the J end by 6 bases, with 10 bases between. Germline CDR1 and CDR2: SGHRS and YFSETQ. The CDR3 runs to 13 residues. The CDR3 loop is CASSLLGGDGYTF. CDR3 bases: TGCGCCAGCAGCTTGTTAGGCGGAGATGGCTACACCTTC.

The chain joins TRBV6-5 to TRBJ1-4; weak D call: TRBD1 (6 bases). CDR3 length: 16 amino acids. Trimming pared 2 bases from V and 7 bases from J, leaving 17 bases between. CDR1 and CDR2 from the germline V gene are MNHEY and SVGAGI. For the CDR3, the DNA is TGTGCCAGCAGTTACAGGGCAGGGGCTAGAAGTGAAAAACTGTTTTTT. Protein: CASSYRAGARSEKLFF.

The chain recombines TRBV30 with TRBJ2-1; the match to TRBD2 covers 7 bases. The length of the CDR3 is 16 residues. Trimming at V came to 4 bases and at J to 7 bases, leaving 16 bases not matched to a gene. Looked up from germline, CDR1 is GTSNPN and CDR2 is SVGIG (reference sequence). This chain's CDR3 is CAWNRPGGRLVNEQFF. In nucleotides, the CDR3 is TGTGCCTGGAACCGGCCTGGCGGGAGACTGGTTAATGAGCAGTTCTTC.

The CDR3 region has the DNA TGTGCCAGCAGTTACCGGACAGTACTCAACACCGGGGAGCTGTTTTTT. Translated, it gives CASSYRTVLNTGELFF. This chain joins TRBV27 and TRBJ2-2; possible D gene TRBD1, 6 bases. CDR1 MNHEY and CDR2 SMNVEV come from the germline V gene (reference sequence). V dropped 4 bases and J dropped 2 bases, with 14 bases sitting between them. The CDR3 length is 16 residues.

Turning to this clone: This sample includes further DNA sequences coding for the same CDR3. The chain uses TRBV18 and TRBJ1-5; no reliable D call. Germline V gives CDR1 KGHSH, CDR2 LQKENI. The germline V and J ends were trimmed by 3 bases and 4 bases, with 7 bases remaining between them. The CDR3 is made up of 13 amino acids. The CDR3 loop reads CASSPSGNQPQHF. CDR3 DNA: TGTGCCAGCTCACCTAGCGGTAATCAGCCCCAGCATTTT.

The chain joins TRBV7-2 to TRBJ2-5; D not certain. This CDR3 region has 14 residues. Germline V lookup: CDR1 SGHTA, CDR2 FQGNSA. The V gene lost 1 base and the J gene lost 2 bases, with 8 bases spanning the gap. CDR3 DNA sequence: TGTGCCAGCAGCTTAGTTTCCTCGCAAGAGACCCAGTACTTC. This sequence encodes CASSLVSSQETQYF. Combining the CDR3 with reference TRBV7-2 and TRBJ2-5 gives the whole variable domain GAGVSQSPSNKVTEKGKDVELRCDPISGHTALYWYRQSLGQGLEFLIYFQGNSAPDKSGLPSDRFSAERTGGSVSTLTIQRTQQEDSAVYLCASSLVSSQETQYFGPGTRLLVL.

The chain uses TRBV7-3 and TRBJ2-2, with a weak D call TRBD1 (8 bases). This CDR3 comprises 16 residues. Germline lookup yields CDR1 SGHTA and CDR2 FQGTGA. Trimming removed 5 bases at V and 6 bases at J, with 19 bases between. CDR3 protein: CASSTQRGRGPGELFF. For the CDR3, the DNA is TGTGCCAGCAGCACCCAGCGGGGCAGGGGGCCCGGGGAGCTGTTTTTT. Drawing the rest from reference TRBV7-3 and TRBJ2-2, the complete variable domain is GAGVSQTPSNKVTEKGKYVELRCDPISGHTALYWYRQSLGQGPEFLIYFQGTGAADDSGLPNDRFFAVRPEGSVSTLKIQRTERGDSAVYLCASSTQRGRGPGELFFGEGSRLTVL.

The V and J genes are TRBV11-3 and TRBJ2-7, with D maybe TRBD2 (6 bases). The germline V gene has CDR1 SGHNT and CDR2 YENEEA. Trimming took off 5 bases at V and 3 bases at J, with 11 bases between the two ends. The CDR3 covers 13 residues. The CDR3 nucleotides read TGTGCCAGCAGCCCCGGGGGATTCTACGAGCAGTACTTC. It yields the protein CASSPGGFYEQYF.

Concerning this clone: At the DNA level, this CDR3 is encoded by other sequences in the same sample as well. This chain connects TRBV11-2 to TRBJ2-7, with 14 positions matching TRBD2. The CDR3 consists of 15 residues. Per the germline V gene, CDR1 is SGHAT and CDR2 is FQNNGV. With 7 bases clipped from V and 3 bases from J, the junction kept 5 bases outside the gene matches. In nucleotides, the CDR3 is TGTGCCAGCACCAAAGGGACTAGCGGGAGCTACGAGCAGTACTTC. Translated, it gives CASTKGTSGSYEQYF.

The CDR3 here is CASLSRGLEETQYF. CDR3 DNA sequence: TGTGCCAGTCTTTCCCGGGGTTTAGAGGAGACCCAGTACTTC. The rearrangement uses TRBV28 and TRBJ2-5; possibly TRBD2 for D (5 bases). This CDR3 has 14 amino acids. Germline CDR1 reads MDHEN; CDR2 reads SYDVKM. Trimming left V 9 bases short and J 5 bases short, with 19 bases between.

This chain uses TRBV10-2 with TRBJ2-2; no firm D call. Trimming took off 3 bases at V and 4 bases at J, with 18 bases between the two ends. Germline CDR1 and CDR2: WSHSY and SAAADI. The CDR3 extends over 17 amino acids. The CDR3 DNA reads as TGCGCCAGCAGTGATTTCGCCTCTAACCGCCTCACCGGGGAGCTGTTTTTT. As protein: CASSDFASNRLTGELFF.

The V and J genes are TRBV6-6 and TRBJ2-2; D call uncertain. The CDR3 extends over 13 amino acids. Trimming stripped 4 bases from V and 10 bases from J, with 13 bases between. Germline CDR1 MNHNY, CDR2 SVGAGI (reference sequence). CDR3 in DNA: TGTGCCAGCAGTTCCCTGGTGCCCCCGGAGCTGTTTTTT. Residues: CASSSLVPPELFF.

The CDR3 coding sequence is TGCGCCAGCAGCTTGGGGAGGGAAAGGGTGAACACTGAAGCTTTCTTT. Its protein product is CASSLGRERVNTEAFF. V gene TRBV5-1 combines with J gene TRBJ1-1; D is ambiguous. The CDR3 sequence is 16 residues long. From germline, CDR1 is SGHRS and CDR2 YFSETQ. Trimming removed 0 bases from V and 0 bases from J, with 12 bases in between.

This chain connects TRBV19 to TRBJ2-3; 8 bases align to TRBD1. There are 11 residues in the CDR3. The germline V gene encodes CDR1 LNHDA and CDR2 SQIVND (reference sequence). Germline trimming cut 10 bases from V and 13 bases from J; bases unmatched to any gene: 10. CDR3 DNA: TGTGCCACCAAGTCCGGACAGGGCAAGTATTTT. Its translation is CATKSGQGKYF. Full variable domain (remainder filled in from reference TRBV19 and TRBJ2-3): DGGITQSPKYLFRKEGQNVTLSCEQNLNHDAMYWYRQDPGQGLRLIYYSQIVNDFQKGDIAEGYSVSREKKESFPLTVTSAQKNPTAFYLCATKSGQGKYFGPGTRLTVL.

The V gene is TRBV28, the J gene TRBJ1-2; 7 bases line up with TRBD1. J lost 0 bases, V lost 7 bases, and 14 bases had no gene match. Germline loops: CDR1 MDHEN, CDR2 SYDVKM. The CDR3 consists of 17 residues. Here the CDR3 DNA reads TGTGCCAGCACTGCTCCGTTGGGACAGCCGGCTAACTATGGCTACACCTTC. Translated, it gives CASTAPLGQPANYGYTF.

The chain couples TRBV5-4 to TRBJ1-4, with D perhaps TRBD1 (6 bases). CDR3 length: 17 residues. The V end was cut by 4 bases, the J end by 0 bases, with 16 bases between. Germline V gives CDR1 SGHNT, CDR2 YYREEE (reference sequence). CDR3 DNA: TGTGCCAGCAGCCCATCTACGGACAGTACAACTAATGAAAAACTGTTTTTT. Protein: CASSPSTDSTTNEKLFF.

The sample holds one count of this clone. This CDR3 is CASSSASNSYNEQFF. CDR3 in DNA: TGTGCCAGCAGCTCAGCGAGTAATTCCTACAATGAGCAGTTCTTC. The V gene is TRBV11-1, the J gene TRBJ2-1; D remains unclear. In germline, CDR1 is SGHAT, CDR2 FQDESV (reference sequence). This CDR3 comprises 15 residues. Trimming left V 4 bases short and J 1 base short, with 11 bases between. Complete variable domain (other parts from reference TRBV11-1 and TRBJ2-1): EAEVAQSPRYKITEKSQAVAFWCDPISGHATLYWYRQILGQGPELLVQFQDESVVDDSQLPKDRFSAERLKGVDSTLKIQPAELGDSAMYLCASSSASNSYNEQFFGPGTRLTVL.

The chain recombines TRBV7-2 with TRBJ2-1; D is tentatively TRBD1 or TRBD2 (5 bases each). The CDR3 contains 14 residues. Per the germline V gene, CDR1 is SGHTA and CDR2 is FQGNSA. The V and J ends lost 1 base and 7 bases respectively, with 11 bases between them. The CDR3 region has the DNA TGTGCCAGCAGCTTAGATGGGGGACCGAATGAGCAGTTCTTC. Translation: CASSLDGGPNEQFF.